This entry describes one T cell receptor beta chain. Its antigen is still unknown. Trimming shortened V by 3 bases and J by 0 bases, and 11 bases separated the two germline ends. Germline V gives CDR1 MNHEY, CDR2 SVGAGI. This CDR3 comprises 15 residues. The data stem from a study of CD8 T cells in ankylosing spondylitis. Whole-study findings and limits: CD8+ by phenotype, disease-linked clones were relatively rare in peripheral blood. In ankylosing spondylitis patients, matched synovial fluid reportedly showed significant enrichment of disease-linked clones. Reactive arthritis synovial fluid and blood were previously reported to contain some motif variants. Roughly eight highly homologous variants formed a TCR beta motif that appeared characteristic of ankylosing spondylitis blood.

Molecular-barcoded quantitative 5'-RACE produced these TCR beta libraries. MiXCR, run by TCRdb on the 5' RACE reads, gives a single entry per CDR3 protein. The table records over 700,000 distinct CDR3 sequences, 15% to 20% of them present only once. The specimen sequenced was blood, either unsorted or a sorted T cell fraction (not recorded which). J is TRBJ1-1 and V is TRBV6-5; D might be TRBD1 (6 bases). This TCR came from a male donor with ankylosing spondylitis. The CDR3 region is CASSYRGALNTEAFF. The CDR3, as DNA: TGTGCCAGCAGTTATCGGGGGGCACTGAACACTGAAGCTTTCTTT.